The 25 T cell receptor beta chains given below trace back to one sample, sequenced in a study of blood T cell repertoires in COVID-19 (dated by TCRdb to between 2020 and 2021). Libraries were built with the immunoSEQ multiplex PCR assay. As stored in TCRdb, this immuneACCESS dataset retains in-frame rearrangements with V and J assigned. A fraction of the clones does not appear; measured against another copy, unresolved V genes explain less than half of the discrepancy, and the remainder lacks a known reason. The sample contains almost 90,000 clones, about 90% of them found a single time. More than 6% of the sample goes to the ten largest clones. Sequencing was done on a sample of peripheral blood. The origin of the receptors is a man between 18 and 29 years old with COVID-19, enrolled during active disease.

The V gene is TRBV5-4, the J gene TRBJ1-3; TRBD1 matches 9 bases. CDR1 is SGHNT and CDR2 is YYREEE in the germline V gene (reference sequence). J gave up 2 bases and V 4 bases, and 7 bases lay outside the gene matches. The CDR3 extends over 16 amino acids. The CDR3 sequence: CASSIQGARAGNTIYF. DNA of the CDR3: TGTGCCAGCAGCATACAGGGGGCACGCGCTGGAAACACCATATATTTT.

The chain joins TRBV5-5 to TRBJ2-7; possible D gene TRBD1, 6 bases. Germline CDR1 reads SGHKS; CDR2 reads YYEKEE (reference sequence). CDR3 length equals 14 residues. V was clipped by 0 bases and J by 4 bases, with 11 bases between them. CDR3 sequence (DNA): TGTGCCAGCAGCTTGGCCGGGACATTGTACGAGCAGTACTTC. This translates into CASSLAGTLYEQYF. The full variable domain, its missing parts supplied by reference TRBV5-5 and TRBJ2-7, is DAGVTQSPTHLIKTRGQQVTLRCSPISGHKSVSWYQQVLGQGPQFIFQYYEKEERGRGNFPDRFSARQFPNYSSELNVNALLLGDSALYLCASSLAGTLYEQYFGPGTRLTVT.

The chain links TRBV28 to TRBJ2-5; 11 positions match TRBD1. The CDR3 is made up of 15 amino acids. V trimming: 5 bases; J trimming: 5 bases; junction bases outside the gene matches: 7. In germline, CDR1 is MDHEN, CDR2 SYDVKM. The CDR3 DNA reads TGTGCCAGCAGTCCCGGGACAGGGGGGGAGGAGACCCAGTACTTC. Its translation is CASSPGTGGEETQYF.

The chain is built from TRBV10-1 and TRBJ1-1, with unresolved D. CDR1 is WNHNN, CDR2 SYGVQD, per germline (reference sequence). The CDR3 loop spans 13 amino acids. The V gene lost 0 bases and the J gene lost 3 bases, with 5 bases spanning the gap. Here the CDR3 reads CASSESVYTEAFF. The CDR3 DNA reads TGCGCCAGCAGTGAGTCTGTCTACACTGAAGCTTTCTTT.

This sequence joins TRBV13 and TRBJ2-7; 10 bases fit TRBD2. CDR1 and CDR2 (germline): PRHDT, FYEKMQ (reference sequence). The CDR3 runs 13 residues. The V gene end was trimmed by 5 bases and the J gene end by 7 bases; junction bases not matched to a gene: 5. The CDR3 reads CASSASGSEEQYF. DNA of the CDR3: TGTGCCAGCAGCGCTAGCGGGAGCGAAGAGCAGTACTTC.

This clone showed up just once. This chain links TRBV5-1 with TRBJ2-2, with 7 nucleotides matching TRBD2. The CDR3 length is 16 residues. Germline CDR1 and CDR2: SGHRS and YFSETQ. The trim removed 9 bases at V and 4 bases at J, leaving 15 bases unmatched. This chain's CDR3 is CATPAGEGRTTGELFF. The CDR3 coding sequence is TGCGCCACGCCGGCCGGGGAGGGGAGAACCACCGGGGAGCTGTTTTTT.

V is TRBV10-3 and J is TRBJ1-3; weak D call: TRBD1 (6 bases). In germline, CDR1 is ENHRY, CDR2 SYGVKD. The CDR3 length is 15 residues. V lost 6 bases and J 4 bases, leaving 16 bases between the germline ends. The DNA for the CDR3 is TGTGCCATCAGGCCCGCAGGGGAGTCCGGAAACACCATATATTTT. Translated, it gives CAIRPAGESGNTIYF.

The genes are TRBV15 and TRBJ1-2, with a tentative D call TRBD1 (6 bases). The CDR3 has 17 amino acids. Trimming pared 0 bases from V and 0 bases from J, leaving 14 bases between. Germline V gene sequence: CDR1 LNHNV, CDR2 YYDKDF (reference sequence). The CDR3 nucleotides read TGTGCCACCAGCAGAGACCTTAATACAGGGACTAACTATGGCTACACCTTC. Translation: CATSRDLNTGTNYGYTF.

The CDR3, as DNA: TGTGCCAGTAGTCCCATGAGGGCCCGGGGTGGGACCCAGCATTTT. This codes for CASSPMRARGGTQHF. V usage is TRBV19 and J usage is TRBJ1-5; D is unresolved. Trimming left V 5 bases short and J 11 bases short, with 22 bases between. The germline gives CDR1 LNHDA, CDR2 SQIVND (reference sequence). The CDR3 has 15 residues.

The chain couples TRBV29-1 to TRBJ2-4; D possibly corresponds to TRBD1 (6 bases). Looked up from germline, CDR1 is SQVTM and CDR2 is ANQGSEA. CDR3 length: 12 residues. Trimming removed 6 bases at V and 6 bases at J, with 12 bases between. The CDR3 coding sequence is TGCAGCGTAACGGGGACATCAAACATTCAGTACTTC. Encoded protein: CSVTGTSNIQYF.

This clone has only a few counts. The chain links TRBV7-2 to TRBJ2-7, with 7 bases that match TRBD2. CDR1 is SGHTA and CDR2 is FQGNSA in the germline V gene. This CDR3 spans 14 amino acids. J was trimmed by 4 bases and V by 5 bases; bases with no gene match: 8. CDR3 coding DNA: TGTGCCAGCAGCCCCAGCGGAGCGGGATACGAGCAGTACTTC. Translation gives CASSPSGAGYEQYF.

The chain employs TRBV11-2 and TRBJ1-1; TRBD1 matches at 8 bases. This CDR3 has 18 residues. CDR1 and CDR2 (germline): SGHAT, FQNNGV. The J segment lost 2 bases and the V segment lost 5 bases, leaving 16 bases of the junction unmatched. This CDR3 reads CASSGRPRGRKSNTEAFF. The CDR3 DNA follows: TGTGCCAGCAGCGGACGACCCAGGGGGCGGAAATCTAACACTGAAGCTTTCTTT.

Written as DNA, the CDR3 is TGTGCCAGCAGTTTATTGAGGGGGCAGGAGGCTGAAGCTTTCTTT. Translated: CASSLLRGQEAEAFF. The chain has TRBV28 and TRBJ1-1; 7 bases agree with TRBD1. This CDR3 spans 15 amino acids. The V and J ends lost 1 base and 6 bases, in that order; junction bases with no gene match: 8. Germline V CDR1 and CDR2: MDHEN, SYDVKM.

V gene TRBV4-1 combines with J gene TRBJ1-5, with a possible D match to TRBD1 (5 bases). This CDR3 is 15 amino acids long. The germline V gene encodes CDR1 MGHRA and CDR2 YSYEKL. V was pared by 0 bases and J by 3 bases, with 9 bases between. The DNA for the CDR3 is TGCGCCAGCAGCCAAGATTCAGGGCCCAATCAGCCCCAGCATTTT. Residues: CASSQDSGPNQPQHF.

The chain combines TRBV28 with TRBJ1-5, with unresolved D. This CDR3 has 15 residues. Deletions cut 6 bases from V and 8 bases from J, with 20 bases between. Germline assignment: CDR1 MDHEN and CDR2 SYDVKM. This chain's CDR3 is CASSPVGVGFKPQHF. The CDR3 region has the DNA TGTGCCAGCAGCCCTGTGGGAGTGGGATTTAAGCCCCAGCATTTT.

V is TRBV2 and J is TRBJ1-1; the match to TRBD1 covers 7 bases. V lost 10 bases, J lost 0 bases, and 5 bases stayed unmatched. Germline-derived CDR1 and CDR2 are SNHLY and FYNNEI. The CDR3 has 13 residues. This CDR3 reads CANPTGLNTEAFF. As DNA, the CDR3 is TGTGCCAACCCGACAGGGCTGAACACTGAAGCTTTCTTT. The entire variable domain, with the rest obtained from reference TRBV2 and TRBJ1-1, is as follows: EPEVTQTPSHQVTQMGQEVILRCVPISNHLYFYWYRQILGQKVEFLVSFYNNEISEKSEIFDDQFSVERPDGSNFTLKIRSTKLEDSAMYFCANPTGLNTEAFFGQGTRLTVV.

This sequence joins TRBV12-3 or TRBV12-4 and TRBJ2-1, with D perhaps TRBD2 (6 bases). The V gene lost 4 bases and the J gene lost 11 bases, with 9 bases spanning the gap. The CDR3 extends over 11 amino acids. In DNA form, the CDR3 reads TGTGCCAGCAGTTATAGCGGAAAGCAGTTCTTC. The encoded protein is CASSYSGKQFF.

V is TRBV19 and J is TRBJ1-1; 9 nucleotides match TRBD1. There are 14 residues in the CDR3. The V segment lost 5 bases and the J segment 4 bases; nucleotides outside the gene matches: 5. The V gene's germline CDR1 is LNHDA and CDR2 SQIVND (reference sequence). In DNA, the CDR3 is TGTGCCAGTAGTCTTCCGACAGGGGGCACTGAAGCTTTCTTT. It is translated as CASSLPTGGTEAFF.

The CDR3 region is CASSQVRLGYNEQFF. The CDR3 DNA sequence: TGTGCCAGCAGCCAAGTAAGACTAGGATACAATGAGCAGTTCTTC. The genes are TRBV4-2 and TRBJ2-1; tentatively, D is TRBD2 (6 bases). The CDR3 is made up of 15 amino acids. The V gene lost 1 base and the J gene lost 4 bases, with 11 bases spanning the gap. In germline, CDR1 is LGHNA, CDR2 YNFKEQ.

CDR3 in amino acids: CASSSEWTGYGYTF. The CDR3 coding sequence is TGCGCCAGCAGCTCGGAGTGGACAGGCTATGGCTACACCTTC. The chain combines TRBV5-1 with TRBJ1-2; TRBD1 matches 7 bases. The V gene end was trimmed by 3 bases and the J gene end by 4 bases; junction bases not matched to a gene: 6. The CDR3 sequence is 14 residues long. Germline V gene sequence: CDR1 SGHRS, CDR2 YFSETQ. Looking up the rest from reference TRBV5-1 and TRBJ1-2 gives the full variable domain: KAGVTQTPRYLIKTRGQQVTLSCSPISGHRSVSWYQQTPGQGLQFLFEYFSETQRNKGNFPGRFSGRQFSNSRSEMNVSTLELGDSALYLCASSSEWTGYGYTFGSGTRLTVV.

V usage is TRBV7-8 and J usage is TRBJ2-5; weak D call: TRBD1 (6 bases). This CDR3 comprises 17 residues. Germline values: CDR1 SGHVS, CDR2 FQNEAQ. Trimming took 3 bases from V and 7 from J, leaving 24 bases between them. This CDR3 is CASSFGPVTGFLGTQYF. CDR3 nucleotides: TGTGCCAGCAGCTTCGGTCCCGTGACAGGCTTTTTAGGGACCCAGTACTTC. Supplemented by reference TRBV7-8 and TRBJ2-5, the full variable domain reads GAGVSQSPRYKVAKRGQDVALRCDPISGHVSLFWYQQALGQGPEFLTYFQNEAQLDKSGLPSDRFFAERPEGSVSTLKIQRTQQEDSAVYLCASSFGPVTGFLGTQYFGPGTRLLVL.

There are a few counts of this clone. Other nucleotide sequences in the sample specify the same CDR3. The J gene is TRBJ2-3, the V gene TRBV4-3, with D unclear. This CDR3 is 15 amino acids long. Germline lookup yields CDR1 LGHNA and CDR2 YSLEER. Trimming removed 0 bases from V and 2 bases from J, with 9 bases in between. CDR3 DNA: TGCGCCAGCAGCCAAGAGGCCAGAAACACAGATACGCAGTATTTT. Translation gives CASSQEARNTDTQYF.

The gene calls are TRBV13 and TRBJ2-7, with TRBD1 matching 7 bases. CDR1 and CDR2 from the germline V gene are PRHDT and FYEKMQ (reference sequence). J was trimmed by 2 bases and V by 5 bases; bases with no gene match: 9. The CDR3 extends over 15 amino acids. CDR3 sequence reads: CASSPETGTAYEQYF. In DNA, the CDR3 is TGTGCCAGCAGCCCAGAGACGGGGACAGCCTACGAGCAGTACTTC.

This rearrangement joins TRBV19 to TRBJ2-1, with D possibly being TRBD2 (6 bases). Germline V gene sequence: CDR1 LNHDA, CDR2 SQIVND (reference sequence). Trimming left V 1 base short and J 0 bases short, with 16 bases between. The CDR3 runs 18 residues. The CDR3 sequence: CASSIVPSGRSSYNEQFF. In DNA form, the CDR3 reads TGTGCCAGTAGTATAGTCCCATCCGGGAGATCCTCCTACAATGAGCAGTTCTTC.

The chain links TRBV28 to TRBJ2-7, with D possibly being TRBD1 (5 bases). V lost 6 bases and J lost 2, with 17 bases in between. CDR1 and CDR2 from the germline V gene are MDHEN and SYDVKM. CDR3 size: 15 residues. The CDR3 DNA reads as TGTGCCAGCAGGGCTGGACACCCCCCGGCCTACGAGCAGTACTTC. Protein sequence: CASRAGHPPAYEQYF.